This entry lists 17 T cell receptor beta chains sequenced from one sample in a study of blood T cell repertoires in COVID-19. The repertoire was sequenced with immunoSEQ multiplex PCR; TCRdb's copy has only in-frame clones and lacks some. The sample consists of about 300,000 clones, 86% of them appearing once. The material sequenced was PBMCs or T cells enriched from blood (not recorded which). Receptors originate from a woman under 30 who had recovered from COVID-19.

The V and J genes are TRBV24-1 and TRBJ1-5, with D unclear. This CDR3 has 16 residues. V was clipped by 2 bases and J by 5 bases, with 15 bases between them. The germline V gene has CDR1 KGHDR and CDR2 SFDVKD. The CDR3 region is CATSDSEIGPHQPQHF. DNA of the CDR3: TGTGCCACCAGTGATTCAGAGATTGGGCCCCATCAGCCCCAGCATTTT.

The chain has TRBV27 and TRBJ1-5, with D possibly being TRBD1 (6 bases). There are 14 residues in the CDR3. Trimming left V 6 bases short and J 1 base short, with 10 bases between. Per the germline V gene, CDR1 is MNHEY and CDR2 is SMNVEV (reference sequence). The CDR3 reads CASRAGTSNQPQHF. In DNA form, the CDR3 reads TGTGCCAGCAGAGCGGGGACAAGCAATCAGCCCCAGCATTTT.

The chain uses TRBV27 and TRBJ1-2; possibly TRBD1 for D (5 bases). Deletions cut 6 bases from V and 6 bases from J, with 11 bases between. Germline CDR1 is MNHEY and CDR2 is SMNVEV (reference sequence). The CDR3 runs 12 residues. Here the CDR3 reads CASRNQGNGYTF. The DNA for the CDR3 is TGTGCCAGCAGAAACCAGGGAAATGGCTACACCTTC.

A single count supports this clone. The chain is built from TRBV7-2 and TRBJ1-1, with D possibly matching TRBD1 (6 bases). CDR3 size: 15 residues. Per the germline V gene, CDR1 is SGHTA and CDR2 is FQGNSA. V was shortened by 5 bases and J by 4 bases, with 17 bases between the two germline ends. For the CDR3, the DNA is TGTGCCAGCAGCCCCGTAATACAGGGTAGCACTGAAGCTTTCTTT. It is translated as CASSPVIQGSTEAFF.

This rearrangement joins TRBV4-3 to TRBJ2-3, with TRBD2 identical over 10 bases. The CDR3 totals 18 residues. Germline V gives CDR1 LGHNA, CDR2 YSLEER. The J segment lost 2 bases and the V segment lost 0 bases, leaving 8 bases of the junction unmatched. CDR3 amino acids: CASSQDPPSGGLTDTQYF. The CDR3, as DNA: TGCGCCAGCAGCCAAGATCCCCCTAGCGGGGGCCTCACAGATACGCAGTATTTT.

The V and J genes are TRBV7-9 and TRBJ2-6; TRBD1 aligns across 8 bases. The CDR3 runs 17 residues. Germline CDR1 and CDR2: SEHNR and FQNEAQ (reference sequence). The V segment lost 4 bases and the J segment 1 base; nucleotides outside the gene matches: 6. CDR3: CASSWTGSYSGANVLTF. CDR3 DNA sequence: TGTGCCAGCAGCTGGACAGGGAGTTATTCTGGGGCCAACGTCCTGACTTTC.

The chain couples TRBV9 to TRBJ1-5, with a weak D call TRBD1 (6 bases). The CDR3 covers 15 residues. In germline, CDR1 is SGDLS, CDR2 YYNGEE. Trimming shortened V by 0 bases and J by 0 bases, and 7 bases separated the two germline ends. CDR3 residues: CASSVGDISNQPQHF. CDR3 bases: TGTGCCAGCAGCGTAGGGGACATTAGCAATCAGCCCCAGCATTTT.

This rearrangement joins TRBV9 to TRBJ2-5; TRBD1 might be the D (5 bases). Germline V lookup: CDR1 SGDLS, CDR2 YYNGEE. This CDR3 has 16 amino acids. Trimming stripped 4 bases from V and 4 bases from J, with 20 bases between. CDR3 nucleotide sequence: TGTGCCAGCAGCCCTGCCTCGACAGCCGGTCGAGAGACCCAGTACTTC. It encodes CASSPASTAGRETQYF.

This clone was observed a single time. The chain couples TRBV27 to TRBJ2-3; 9 bases match TRBD1. The CDR3 has 16 residues. Per germline, CDR1 MNHEY and CDR2 SMNVEV (reference sequence). Trimming removed 7 bases from V and 5 bases from J; junction bases left unmatched: 13. The CDR3 DNA reads TGTGCCAGCACCGCCCACGACAGGGGGAAGGGAGATACGCAGTATTTT. It encodes CASTAHDRGKGDTQYF.

This clone was found once. This chain links TRBV27 with TRBJ2-7, with D possibly TRBD2 on 6 matching bases. Deletions cut 0 bases from V and 4 bases from J, with 22 bases between. The CDR3 consists of 18 residues. Germline V gene data show CDR1 as MNHEY and CDR2 as SMNVEV (reference sequence). The CDR3 sequence: CASSLSLTGAGLYYEQYF. CDR3 bases: TGTGCCAGCAGTTTATCTCTCACTGGGGCGGGATTATATTACGAGCAGTACTTC.

The V call is TRBV10-2, the J call TRBJ2-7; TRBD2 matches at 16 bases. Germline CDR1 WSHSY, CDR2 SAAADI. The CDR3 spans 17 residues. With 6 bases clipped from V and 2 bases from J, the junction kept 7 bases outside the gene matches. The CDR3 loop reads CASRGTSGRGSPYEQYF. CDR3 sequence (DNA): TGCGCCAGCAGGGGGACTAGCGGGAGGGGGAGTCCCTACGAGCAGTACTTC.

In its sample, this clone was seen once. The chain recombines TRBV7-7 with TRBJ1-5; 8 bases align to TRBD1. Germline CDR1 reads SSHAT; CDR2 reads FNYEAQ (reference sequence). The CDR3 loop spans 19 amino acids. With 2 bases clipped from V and 4 bases from J, the junction kept 16 bases outside the gene matches. CDR3: CASSLRGPGQGARNQPQHF. CDR3 nucleotides: TGTGCCAGCAGCTTAAGGGGCCCCGGGCAGGGGGCTCGAAATCAGCCCCAGCATTTT.

The chain recombines TRBV5-1 with TRBJ2-6, with D possibly matching TRBD1 (5 bases). This CDR3 is built from 16 residues. With 5 bases removed from V and 0 bases from J, the gap between germline ends came to 12 bases. CDR1 and CDR2 (germline): SGHRS, YFSETQ. CDR3 bases: TGCGCCAGCAGTTTGCAGGGAAGCTCTGGGGCCAACGTCCTGACTTTC. As protein: CASSLQGSSGANVLTF.

This chain links TRBV7-2 with TRBJ2-2; D ambiguous. Germline V CDR1 and CDR2: SGHTA, FQGNSA. The CDR3 length is 15 residues. Trimming took 1 base from V and 2 from J, leaving 8 bases between them. DNA of the CDR3: TGTGCCAGCAGCTTAGGGCGGATTAACACCGGGGAGCTGTTTTTT. Amino acid sequence: CASSLGRINTGELFF. The variable domain in full, completed from reference TRBV7-2 and TRBJ2-2, reads GAGVSQSPSNKVTEKGKDVELRCDPISGHTALYWYRQSLGQGLEFLIYFQGNSAPDKSGLPSDRFSAERTGGSVSTLTIQRTQQEDSAVYLCASSLGRINTGELFFGEGSRLTVL.

The V call is TRBV5-5, the J call TRBJ2-1; D ambiguous. The CDR3 is made up of 10 amino acids. The germline V gene has CDR1 SGHKS and CDR2 YYEKEE (reference sequence). With 8 bases removed from V and 7 bases from J, the gap between germline ends came to 7 bases. CDR3 nucleotide sequence: TGTGCCAGTGTCGGTAATGAGCAGTTCTTC. This sequence encodes CASVGNEQFF.

The chain uses TRBV7-9 and TRBJ2-2, with 8 bases fitting TRBD1. The germline V gene has CDR1 SEHNR and CDR2 FQNEAQ (reference sequence). The CDR3 totals 17 residues. With V trimmed by 5 bases and J by 4 bases, 12 bases remained unmatched. The CDR3 nucleotides read TGTGCCAGCAGCCCGTACATTGGACAGGGCTTCACCGGGGAGCTGTTTTTT. It is translated as CASSPYIGQGFTGELFF. The variable domain in full, with the rest retrieved from reference TRBV7-9 and TRBJ2-2, is DTGVSQNPRHKITKRGQNVTFRCDPISEHNRLYWYRQTLGQGPEFLTYFQNEAQLEKSRLLSDRFSAERPKGSFSTLEIQRTEQGDSAMYLCASSPYIGQGFTGELFFGEGSRLTVL.

This sequence joins TRBV20-1 and TRBJ1-5; D remains unclear. Trimming removed 3 bases from V and 0 bases from J, with 12 bases in between. CDR3 size: 15 residues. Germline assignment: CDR1 DFQATT and CDR2 SNEGSKA (reference sequence). Here the CDR3 reads CSASPGFDSNQPQHF. CDR3 sequence (DNA): TGCAGTGCTAGTCCGGGGTTCGATAGCAATCAGCCCCAGCATTTT.